These T cell receptor beta chains were read from a single sample in a study of type 1 regulatory T cells. One entry per CDR3 protein results from TCRdb running MiXCR on the reads. The data show roughly 71,000 distinct CDR3 sequences, 63% seen once. Antigen specificity for these receptors is unknown. The sequenced sample consisted of cultured T cells, either the whole culture or a sorted T cell fraction (not recorded which). All receptors come from a human donor in good health. Both conserved end residues are part of each CDR3. The D gene is left open where the match is weak. Not all rows give a size; the values are once, few, many and, for expanded clones, a class.

.,TRBV6-2/TRBV6-3,TRBJ2-7,TRBD2,CASSPAGVGYEQYF,TGTGCCAGCAGTCCAGCGGGAGTGGGGTACGAGCAGTACTTC
.,TRBV27,TRBJ2-1,TRBD2,CASTPFGRVNNEQFF,TGTGCCAGCACCCCGTTCGGGAGGGTAAACAATGAGCAGTTCTTC
.,TRBV7-2,TRBJ2-3,TRBD2,CASSLASGPPGTQYF,TGTGCCAGCAGCTTAGCTAGCGGGCCCCCGGGTACGCAGTATTTT
.,TRBV7-3,TRBJ2-5,.,CASSSSGTSETQYF,TGTGCCAGCAGCTCTTCAGGGACGTCGGAGACCCAGTACTTC
.,TRBV5-1,TRBJ2-6,.,CASSLKGAGANVLTF,TGCGCCAGCAGCTTGAAGGGAGCTGGGGCCAACGTCCTGACTTTC
once,TRBV27,TRBJ2-2,TRBD1,CASSLTGLNTGELFF,TGTGCCAGCAGTTTGACAGGGCTTAACACCGGGGAGCTGTTTTTT
.,TRBV10-2,TRBJ2-7,.,CASSEASVSSYEQYF,TGCGCCAGCAGTGAAGCTAGCGTTAGCTCCTACGAGCAGTACTTC
few,TRBV5-1,TRBJ2-7,TRBD1,CASSLTGAKSYEQYF,TGCGCCAGCAGCCTCACAGGGGCAAAGTCCTACGAGCAGTACTTC
.,TRBV24-1,TRBJ2-3,.,CATSDSLVTDTQYF,TGTGCCACCAGTGATTCATTGGTCACAGATACGCAGTATTTT
few,TRBV5-6,TRBJ2-1,TRBD1,CASSQPGQGFGEQFF,TGTGCCAGCAGCCAACCGGGACAGGGTTTCGGTGAGCAGTTCTTC
few,TRBV12-3/TRBV12-4,TRBJ2-5,TRBD2,CASSLASGMKETQYF,TGTGCCAGCAGTTTGGCTAGCGGGATGAAAGAGACCCAGTACTTC
.,TRBV20-1,TRBJ2-1,TRBD1,CSANPGTGGWNEQFF,TGCAGTGCTAACCCCGGGACAGGGGGCTGGAATGAGCAGTTCTTC
.,TRBV20-1,TRBJ2-2,TRBD2,CSARALAGGTGTGELFF,TGCAGTGCTAGAGCATTAGCGGGAGGCACGGGCACCGGGGAGCTGTTTTTT
.,TRBV2,TRBJ2-1,.,CATLPPYNEQFF,TGTGCAACCCTCCCTCCATACAATGAGCAGTTCTTC
few,TRBV20-1,TRBJ2-1,.,CSAQLWVNEQFF,TGCAGTGCTCAGCTATGGGTCAATGAGCAGTTCTTC
few,TRBV7-2,TRBJ2-7,.,CASSSGVYEQYF,TGTGCCAGCAGCTCGGGAGTTTACGAGCAGTACTTC
.,TRBV5-1,TRBJ1-2,TRBD1,CASSLEQGATGYTF,TGCGCCAGCAGCTTAGAACAGGGGGCTACCGGCTACACCTTC
.,TRBV6-1,TRBJ2-3,.,CASSDHPFSDTQYF,TGTGCCAGCAGTGATCATCCATTCTCAGATACGCAGTATTTT
.,TRBV20-1,TRBJ2-3,TRBD2,CSARDSSGRNRDTQYF,TGCAGTGCTAGAGATAGTAGCGGGAGAAATCGCGATACGCAGTATTTT
.,TRBV29-1,TRBJ2-1,TRBD1,CSGDRANEQFF,TGCAGCGGGGACAGGGCGAATGAGCAGTTCTTC
.,TRBV12-3/TRBV12-4,TRBJ2-5,TRBD2,CASSRASGQETQYF,TGTGCCAGCTCCCGGGCTAGCGGGCAAGAGACCCAGTACTTC
.,TRBV7-2,TRBJ2-7,.,CASSSAGRVYEQYF,TGTGCCAGCAGCTCGGCGGGTAGGGTATACGAGCAGTACTTC
few,TRBV2,TRBJ2-3,.,CASRARVLKADTQYF,TGTGCCAGCAGGGCCAGGGTTTTGAAGGCAGATACGCAGTATTTT
few,TRBV6-2/TRBV6-3,TRBJ2-7,.,CASSYTGSVYEQYF,TGTGCCAGCAGTTACACAGGGAGTGTCTACGAGCAGTACTTC
.,TRBV29-1,TRBJ2-3,.,CSVVGGDTQYF,TGCAGCGTTGTAGGTGGAGATACGCAGTATTTT
.,TRBV20-1,TRBJ2-5,TRBD1,CSASGGRGFQETQYF,TGCAGTGCTAGTGGCGGCAGGGGGTTTCAAGAGACCCAGTACTTC
.,TRBV6-4,TRBJ2-7,.,CASPSVGYEQYF,TGTGCCAGCCCTAGCGTGGGGTACGAGCAGTACTTC
.,TRBV12-3/TRBV12-4,TRBJ2-7,TRBD2,CASSSPGTSGSTEQYF,TGTGCCAGCAGTTCTCCCGGGACTAGCGGGTCCACGGAGCAGTACTTC
.,TRBV7-2,TRBJ2-1,TRBD2,CASSRIGTGGSKYNEQFF,TGTGCCAGCAGCCGGATCGGGACGGGAGGTTCAAAATACAATGAGCAGTTCTTC
few,TRBV27,TRBJ1-1,.,CASSISGVLNTEAFF,TGTGCCAGCAGCATCTCGGGGGTCCTGAACACTGAAGCTTTCTTT
few,TRBV4-2,TRBJ2-7,TRBD2,CASSQPGLAGGGLEQYF,TGTGCCAGCAGCCAACCGGGACTAGCGGGAGGGGGTCTCGAGCAGTACTTC
.,TRBV6-5,TRBJ2-3,.,CASSYKGPPEFTDTQYF,TGTGCCAGCAGTTACAAGGGACCCCCAGAATTCACAGATACGCAGTATTTT
.,TRBV30,TRBJ2-7,.,CAWSGGLEQYF,TGTGCCTGGAGTGGAGGGCTCGAGCAGTACTTC